This TCR beta chain was captured by sequencing in a study of cytomegalovirus exposure and HLA in healthy donors. With 6 bases removed from V and 7 bases from J, the gap between germline ends came to 15 bases. This CDR3 spans 14 amino acids. Germline V gene lookup returns CDR1 SEHNR and CDR2 FQNEAQ (reference sequence). Primers for the PCR totalled 60 Vbeta and 13 Jbeta. Clones were sequenced by immunoSEQ multiplex PCR, and TCRdb holds only the in-frame ones, with some missing. This table lists approximately 210,000 clones. The clonotype comes from a woman in her 30s in good health and CMV-seropositive. Sequencing was performed on PBMCs. The chain combines TRBV7-9 with TRBJ2-2, with D perhaps TRBD1 (5 bases). The CDR3 reads CASRPSGFLGELFF. The CDR3 region has the DNA TGTGCCAGCAGACCCTCAGGGTTCCTCGGGGAGCTGTTTTTT.